These 5 T cell receptor beta chains were sequenced from one sample in a study of blood T cell repertoires in COVID-19. Profiling relied on immunoSEQ multiplex PCR, and the TCRdb table lists in-frame clones only, not all of them. The sample records 250,000 to 300,000 clones, almost 85% being singletons. The sequenced sample was peripheral blood. Every receptor here comes from a man aged 45-65 years with active or convalescent COVID-19.

This sequence joins TRBV10-3 and TRBJ1-5, with 8 positions matching TRBD1. Germline V CDR1 and CDR2: ENHRY, SYGVKD. V was pared by 6 bases and J by 1 base, with 5 bases of the junction left unmatched. CDR3 length equals 15 residues. The chain's CDR3 is CAISADRASNQPQHF. In nucleotides, the CDR3 is TGTGCCATCAGCGCGGACAGGGCCAGCAATCAGCCCCAGCATTTT.

This chain connects TRBV28 to TRBJ2-3, with TRBD2 identical over 12 bases. The CDR3 runs to 17 residues. In germline, CDR1 is MDHEN, CDR2 SYDVKM. V shed 6 bases and J 5 bases; nucleotides not matched to a gene: 12. CDR3 coding DNA: TGTGCCAGCAGCCTCGGGCTAGCGGGAGGGCCAGGAGATACGCAGTATTTT. This sequence encodes CASSLGLAGGPGDTQYF.

This clone was recorded only once. The V gene is TRBV12-5, the J gene TRBJ2-1, with a tentative D call TRBD2 (6 bases). The ends were cut back, 1 base at V and 8 bases at J, with 9 bases in the middle. The CDR3 spans 13 residues. Germline V gene lookup returns CDR1 LGHNT and CDR2 FRNRAP. CDR3 DNA sequence: TGTGCTAGTGGTTTGGCCCCTAGCGATGAGCAGTTCTTC. As protein: CASGLAPSDEQFF. Filled out from reference TRBV12-5 and TRBJ2-1, the complete variable domain reads DARVTQTPRHKVTEMGQEVTMRCQPILGHNTVFWYRQTMMQGLELLAYFRNRAPLDDSGMPKDRFSAEMPDATLATLKIQPSEPRDSAVYFCASGLAPSDEQFFGPGTRLTVL.

CDR3 protein: CAISGWGGSRTDTQYF. In nucleotides, the CDR3 is TGTGCCATCAGTGGATGGGGCGGCAGCCGCACAGATACGCAGTATTTT. V gene TRBV10-3 combines with J gene TRBJ2-3, with TRBD1 as a possible D gene (5 bases). Trimming took 4 bases from V and 1 from J, leaving 15 bases between them. The germline V gene encodes CDR1 ENHRY and CDR2 SYGVKD. The CDR3 consists of 16 residues.

V gene TRBV5-4 combines with J gene TRBJ1-6; TRBD1 matches 7 bases. This CDR3 region has 16 residues. Germline trimming cut 5 bases from V and 7 bases from J; bases unmatched to any gene: 12. The V gene's germline CDR1 is SGHNT and CDR2 YYREEE (reference sequence). CDR3 coding DNA: TGTGCCAGCAGACGGGAAGGAGGGGGCAAGAATTCACCCCTCCACTTT. It codes for CASRREGGGKNSPLHF.